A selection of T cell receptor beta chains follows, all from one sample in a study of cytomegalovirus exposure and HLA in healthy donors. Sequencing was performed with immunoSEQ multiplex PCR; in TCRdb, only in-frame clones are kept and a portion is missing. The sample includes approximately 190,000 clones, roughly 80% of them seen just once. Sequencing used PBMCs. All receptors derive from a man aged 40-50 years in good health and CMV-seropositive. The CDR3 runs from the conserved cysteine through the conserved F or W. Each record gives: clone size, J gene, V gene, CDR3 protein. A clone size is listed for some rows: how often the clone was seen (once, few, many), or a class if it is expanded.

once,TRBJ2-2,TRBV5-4,CASSFLNTGELFF
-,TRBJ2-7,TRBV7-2,CASTPGVTRGEQYF
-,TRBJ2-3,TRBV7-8,CASSLTAGGDTQYF
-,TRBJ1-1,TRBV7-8,CASSLLGTVNTEAFF
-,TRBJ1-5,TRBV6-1,CASSDSVNSNQPQHF
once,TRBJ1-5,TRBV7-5,CARSSQGWPQHF
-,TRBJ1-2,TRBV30,CAWRRTGGLGGYTF
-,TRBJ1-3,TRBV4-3,CASSREDRGLGNTIYF
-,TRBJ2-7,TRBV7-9,CASSPNRQSSYEQYF
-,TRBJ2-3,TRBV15,CATSALAGAGDTQYF
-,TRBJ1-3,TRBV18,CASSENRGDPGNTIYF
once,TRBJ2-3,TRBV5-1,CASRTRTGAGTDTQYF
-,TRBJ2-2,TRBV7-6,CASSPTTGMSAGELFF
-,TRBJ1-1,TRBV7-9,CASSLAWSGAGDTEAFF
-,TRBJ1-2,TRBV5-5,CASSLAFGTLYGYTF
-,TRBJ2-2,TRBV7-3,CASSAQGAGTGELFF
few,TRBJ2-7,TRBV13,CASTPGGENEQYF
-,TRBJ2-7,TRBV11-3,CASSLVTGVRDEQYF
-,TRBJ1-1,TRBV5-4,CASSSRGLGNTEAFF
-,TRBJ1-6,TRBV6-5,CASRTGNNSPLHF
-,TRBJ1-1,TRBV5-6,CASSKQGGVTEAFF
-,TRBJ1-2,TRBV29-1,CSVPGQGDGYTF
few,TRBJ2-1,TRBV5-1,CASTLLAGDNEQFF
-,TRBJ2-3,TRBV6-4,CASSDRGARASTDTQYF